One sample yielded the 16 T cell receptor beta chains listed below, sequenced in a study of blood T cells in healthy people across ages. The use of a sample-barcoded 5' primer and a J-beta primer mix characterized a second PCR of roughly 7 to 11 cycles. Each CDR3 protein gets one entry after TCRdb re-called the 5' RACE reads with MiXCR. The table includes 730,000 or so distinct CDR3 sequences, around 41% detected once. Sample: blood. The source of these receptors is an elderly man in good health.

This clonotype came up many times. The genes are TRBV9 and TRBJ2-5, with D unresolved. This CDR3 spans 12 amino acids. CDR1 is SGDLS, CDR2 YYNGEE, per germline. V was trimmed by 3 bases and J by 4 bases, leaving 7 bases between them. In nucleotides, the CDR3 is TGTGCCAGCAGCGCTGGCCGAGAGACCCAGTACTTC. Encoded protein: CASSAGRETQYF.

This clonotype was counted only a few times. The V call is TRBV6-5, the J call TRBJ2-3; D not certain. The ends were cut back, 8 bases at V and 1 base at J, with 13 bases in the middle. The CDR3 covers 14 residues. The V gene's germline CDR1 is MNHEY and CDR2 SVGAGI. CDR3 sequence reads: CASAQPPRTDTQYF. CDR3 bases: TGTGCCAGCGCCCAACCCCCGCGCACAGATACGCAGTATTTT.

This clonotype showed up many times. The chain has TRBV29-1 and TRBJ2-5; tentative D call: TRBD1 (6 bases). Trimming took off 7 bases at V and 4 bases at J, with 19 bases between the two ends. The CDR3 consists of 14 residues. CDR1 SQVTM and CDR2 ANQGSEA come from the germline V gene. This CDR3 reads CSAKKGTTGETQYF. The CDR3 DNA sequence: TGCAGCGCCAAGAAAGGGACAACCGGAGAGACCCAGTACTTC.

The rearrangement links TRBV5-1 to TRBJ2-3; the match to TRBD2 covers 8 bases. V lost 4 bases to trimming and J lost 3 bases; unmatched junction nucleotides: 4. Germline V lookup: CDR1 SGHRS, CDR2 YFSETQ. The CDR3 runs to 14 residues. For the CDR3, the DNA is TGCGCCAGCAGCCGGACTAGCTGGACAGATACGCAGTATTTT. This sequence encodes CASSRTSWTDTQYF. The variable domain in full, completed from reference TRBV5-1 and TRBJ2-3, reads KAGVTQTPRYLIKTRGQQVTLSCSPISGHRSVSWYQQTPGQGLQFLFEYFSETQRNKGNFPGRFSGRQFSNSRSEMNVSTLELGDSALYLCASSRTSWTDTQYFGPGTRLTVL.

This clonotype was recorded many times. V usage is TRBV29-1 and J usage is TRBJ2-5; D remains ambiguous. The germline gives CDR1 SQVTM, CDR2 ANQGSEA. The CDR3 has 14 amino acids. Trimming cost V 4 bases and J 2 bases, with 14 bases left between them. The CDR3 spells CSVANFGRQETQYF. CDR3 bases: TGCAGCGTTGCAAACTTCGGTAGACAAGAGACCCAGTACTTC.

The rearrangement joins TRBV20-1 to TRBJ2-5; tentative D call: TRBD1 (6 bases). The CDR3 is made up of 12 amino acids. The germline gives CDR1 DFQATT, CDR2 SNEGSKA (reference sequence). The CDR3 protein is CSLDRLQETQYF. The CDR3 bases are TGCAGCCTGGACAGATTGCAAGAGACCCAGTACTTC.

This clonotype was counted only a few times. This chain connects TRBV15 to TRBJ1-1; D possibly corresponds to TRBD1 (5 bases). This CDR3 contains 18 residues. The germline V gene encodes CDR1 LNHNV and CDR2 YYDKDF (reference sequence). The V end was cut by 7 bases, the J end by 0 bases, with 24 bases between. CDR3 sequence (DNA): TGTGCCACCACTACGGGGCAAAGAATAGGGATTGTGAACACTGAAGCTTTCTTT. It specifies CATTTGQRIGIVNTEAFF. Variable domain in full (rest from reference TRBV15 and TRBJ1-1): DAMVIQNPRYQVTQFGKPVTLSCSQTLNHNVMYWYQQKSSQAPKLLFHYYDKDFNNEADTPDNFQSRRPNTSFCFLDIRSPGLGDTAMYLCATTTGQRIGIVNTEAFFGQGTRLTVV.

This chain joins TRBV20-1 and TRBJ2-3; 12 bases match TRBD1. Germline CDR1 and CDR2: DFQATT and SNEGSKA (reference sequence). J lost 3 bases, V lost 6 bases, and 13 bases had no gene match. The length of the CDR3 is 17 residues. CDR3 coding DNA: TGCAGTGCCAGGGACAGGGGGCCTAGTCATAGGACAGATACGCAGTATTTT. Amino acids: CSARDRGPSHRTDTQYF.

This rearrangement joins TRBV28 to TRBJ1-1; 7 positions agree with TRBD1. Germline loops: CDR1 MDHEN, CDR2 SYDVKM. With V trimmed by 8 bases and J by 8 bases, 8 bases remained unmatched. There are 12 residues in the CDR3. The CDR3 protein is CASVERGREAFF. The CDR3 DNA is TGTGCCAGCGTGGAAAGGGGGCGGGAAGCTTTCTTT.

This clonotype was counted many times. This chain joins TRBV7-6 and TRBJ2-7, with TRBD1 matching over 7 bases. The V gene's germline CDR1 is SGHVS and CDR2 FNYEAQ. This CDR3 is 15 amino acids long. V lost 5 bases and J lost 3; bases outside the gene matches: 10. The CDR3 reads CASSTRRGPRYEQYF. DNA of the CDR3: TGTGCCAGCAGCACCCGTAGGGGGCCCCGCTACGAGCAGTACTTC.

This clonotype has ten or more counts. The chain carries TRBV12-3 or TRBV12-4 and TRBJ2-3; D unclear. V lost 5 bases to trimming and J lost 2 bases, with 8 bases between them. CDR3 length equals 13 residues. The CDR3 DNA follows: TGTGCCAGCAGTCACTCCTCCACAGATACGCAGTATTTT. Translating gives CASSHSSTDTQYF.

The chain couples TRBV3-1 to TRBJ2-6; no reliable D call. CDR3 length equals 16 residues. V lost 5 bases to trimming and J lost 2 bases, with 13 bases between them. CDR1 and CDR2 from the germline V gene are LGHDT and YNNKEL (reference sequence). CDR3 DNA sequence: TGTGCCAGCAGCTTCCAAGGAGAGGCTGGGGCCAACGTCCTGACTTTC. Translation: CASSFQGEAGANVLTF. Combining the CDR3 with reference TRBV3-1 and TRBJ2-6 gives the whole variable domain DTAVSQTPKYLVTQMGNDKSIKCEQNLGHDTMYWYKQDSKKFLKIMFSYNNKELIINETVPNRFSPKSPDKAHLNLHINSLELGDSAVYFCASSFQGEAGANVLTFGAGSRLTVL.

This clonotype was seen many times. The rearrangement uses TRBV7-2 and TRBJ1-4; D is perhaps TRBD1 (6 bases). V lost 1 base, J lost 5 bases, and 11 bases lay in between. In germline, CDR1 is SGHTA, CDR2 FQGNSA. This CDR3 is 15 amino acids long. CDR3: CASSLGGGRNEKLFF. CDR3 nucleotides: TGTGCCAGCAGCTTAGGCGGGGGGCGAAATGAAAAACTGTTTTTT. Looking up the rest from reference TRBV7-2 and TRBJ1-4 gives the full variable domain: GAGVSQSPSNKVTEKGKDVELRCDPISGHTALYWYRQSLGQGLEFLIYFQGNSAPDKSGLPSDRFSAERTGGSVSTLTIQRTQQEDSAVYLCASSLGGGRNEKLFFGSGTQLSVL.

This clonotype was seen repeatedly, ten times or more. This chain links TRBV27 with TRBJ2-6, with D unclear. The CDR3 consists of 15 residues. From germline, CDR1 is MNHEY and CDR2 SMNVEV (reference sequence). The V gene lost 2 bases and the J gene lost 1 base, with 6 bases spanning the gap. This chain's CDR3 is CASSLRWSGANVLTF. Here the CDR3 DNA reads TGTGCCAGCAGTTTAAGGTGGTCTGGGGCCAACGTCCTGACTTTC.

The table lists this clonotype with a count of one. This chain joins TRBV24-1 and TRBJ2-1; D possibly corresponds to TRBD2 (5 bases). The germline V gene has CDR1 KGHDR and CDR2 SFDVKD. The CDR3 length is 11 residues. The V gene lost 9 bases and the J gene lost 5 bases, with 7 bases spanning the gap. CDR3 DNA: TGTGCCACCGAGGGAAACAATGAGCAGTTCTTC. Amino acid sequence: CATEGNNEQFF.

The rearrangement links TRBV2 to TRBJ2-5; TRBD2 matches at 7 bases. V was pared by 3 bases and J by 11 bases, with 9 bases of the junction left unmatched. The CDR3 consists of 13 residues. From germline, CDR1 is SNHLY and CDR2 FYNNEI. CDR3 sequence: CASSDGRVNVQYF. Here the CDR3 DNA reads TGTGCCAGCAGTGATGGGAGGGTCAATGTGCAGTACTTC.